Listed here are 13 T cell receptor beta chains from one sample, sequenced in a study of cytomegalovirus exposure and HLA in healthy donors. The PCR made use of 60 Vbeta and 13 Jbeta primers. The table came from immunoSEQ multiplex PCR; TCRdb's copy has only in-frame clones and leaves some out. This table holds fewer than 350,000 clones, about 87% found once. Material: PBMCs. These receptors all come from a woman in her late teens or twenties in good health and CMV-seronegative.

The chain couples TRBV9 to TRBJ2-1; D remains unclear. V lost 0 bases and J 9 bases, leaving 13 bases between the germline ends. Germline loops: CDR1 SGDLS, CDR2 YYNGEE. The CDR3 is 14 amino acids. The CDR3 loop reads CASSVDPRSSEQFF. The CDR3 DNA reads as TGTGCCAGCAGCGTAGATCCCCGGTCAAGTGAGCAGTTCTTC. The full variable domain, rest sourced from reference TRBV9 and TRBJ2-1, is DSGVTQTPKHLITATGQRVTLRCSPRSGDLSVYWYQQSLDQGLQFLIQYYNGEERAKGNILERFSAQQFPDLHSELNLSSLELGDSALYFCASSVDPRSSEQFFGPGTRLTVL.

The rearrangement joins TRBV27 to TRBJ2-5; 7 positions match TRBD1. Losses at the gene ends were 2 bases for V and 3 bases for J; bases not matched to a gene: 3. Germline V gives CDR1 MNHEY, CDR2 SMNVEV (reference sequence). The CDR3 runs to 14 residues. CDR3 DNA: TGTGCCAGCAGTTTAAAAGGGGGCGAAGAGACCCAGTACTTC. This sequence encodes CASSLKGGEETQYF.

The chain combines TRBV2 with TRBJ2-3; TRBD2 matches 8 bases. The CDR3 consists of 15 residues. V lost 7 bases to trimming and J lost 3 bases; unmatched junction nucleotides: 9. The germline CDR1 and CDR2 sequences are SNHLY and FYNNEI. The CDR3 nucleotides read TGTGCCAGCACGGTAGCGGGGCTAGAAACAGATACGCAGTATTTT. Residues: CASTVAGLETDTQYF. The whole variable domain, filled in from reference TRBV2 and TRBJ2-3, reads EPEVTQTPSHQVTQMGQEVILRCVPISNHLYFYWYRQILGQKVEFLVSFYNNEISEKSEIFDDQFSVERPDGSNFTLKIRSTKLEDSAMYFCASTVAGLETDTQYFGPGTRLTVL.

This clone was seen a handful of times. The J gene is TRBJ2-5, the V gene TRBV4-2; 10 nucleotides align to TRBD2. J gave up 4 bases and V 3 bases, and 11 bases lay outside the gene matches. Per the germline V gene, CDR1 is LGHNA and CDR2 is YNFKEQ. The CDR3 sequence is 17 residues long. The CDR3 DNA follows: TGTGCCAGCAGCCATACGGAGCGGGGGGGCCGGAGAGAGACCCAGTACTTC. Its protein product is CASSHTERGGRRETQYF.

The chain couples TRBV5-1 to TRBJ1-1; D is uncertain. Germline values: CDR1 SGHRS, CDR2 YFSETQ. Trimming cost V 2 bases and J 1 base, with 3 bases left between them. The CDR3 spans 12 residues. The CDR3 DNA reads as TGCGCCAGCAGCTTCGGGAACACTGAAGCTTTCTTT. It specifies CASSFGNTEAFF.

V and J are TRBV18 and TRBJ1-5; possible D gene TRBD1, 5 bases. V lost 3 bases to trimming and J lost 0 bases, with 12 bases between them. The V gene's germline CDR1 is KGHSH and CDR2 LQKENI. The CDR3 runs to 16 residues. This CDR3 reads CASSPGGTVSNQPQHF. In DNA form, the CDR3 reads TGTGCCAGCTCACCGGGCGGGACCGTTAGCAATCAGCCCCAGCATTTT.

The CDR3 sequence: CASTDRMNTEAFF. In DNA form, the CDR3 reads TGTGCCAGTACGGACAGGATGAACACTGAAGCTTTCTTT. The V gene is TRBV2, the J gene TRBJ1-1; 7 nucleotides align to TRBD1. Germline V CDR1 and CDR2: SNHLY, FYNNEI. With 9 bases clipped from V and 0 bases from J, the junction kept 4 bases outside the gene matches. This CDR3 has 13 amino acids.

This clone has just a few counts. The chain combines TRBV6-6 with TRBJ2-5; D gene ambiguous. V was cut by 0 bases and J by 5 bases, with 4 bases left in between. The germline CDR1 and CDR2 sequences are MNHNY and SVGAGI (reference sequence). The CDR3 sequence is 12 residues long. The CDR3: CASSYSGETQYF. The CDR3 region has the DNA TGTGCCAGCAGTTACTCCGGGGAGACCCAGTACTTC.

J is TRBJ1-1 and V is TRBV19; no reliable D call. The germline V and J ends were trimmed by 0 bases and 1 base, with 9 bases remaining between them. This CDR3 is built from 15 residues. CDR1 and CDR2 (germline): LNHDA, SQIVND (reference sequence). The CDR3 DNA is TGTGCCAGTAGTATAGATTTTGGGAGGAACACTGAAGCTTTCTTT. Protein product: CASSIDFGRNTEAFF.

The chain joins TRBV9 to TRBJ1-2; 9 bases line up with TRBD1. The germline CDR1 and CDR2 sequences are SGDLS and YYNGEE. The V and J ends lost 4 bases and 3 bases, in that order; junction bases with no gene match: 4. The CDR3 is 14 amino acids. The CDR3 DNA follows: TGTGCCAGCAGCCCAACAGGGGGCTACTATGGCTACACCTTC. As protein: CASSPTGGYYGYTF. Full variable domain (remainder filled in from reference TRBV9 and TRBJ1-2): DSGVTQTPKHLITATGQRVTLRCSPRSGDLSVYWYQQSLDQGLQFLIQYYNGEERAKGNILERFSAQQFPDLHSELNLSSLELGDSALYFCASSPTGGYYGYTFGSGTRLTVV.

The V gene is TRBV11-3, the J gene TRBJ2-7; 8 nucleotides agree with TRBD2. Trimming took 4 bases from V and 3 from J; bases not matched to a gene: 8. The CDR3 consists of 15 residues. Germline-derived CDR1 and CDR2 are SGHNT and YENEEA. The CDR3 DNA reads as TGTGCCAGCAGCTCGCGGACTAGCTGGGGCTACGAGCAGTACTTC. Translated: CASSSRTSWGYEQYF.

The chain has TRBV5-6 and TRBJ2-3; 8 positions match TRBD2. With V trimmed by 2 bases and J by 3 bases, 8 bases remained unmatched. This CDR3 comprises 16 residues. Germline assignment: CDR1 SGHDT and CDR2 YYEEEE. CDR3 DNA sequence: TGTGCCAGCAGCTTATGGCGGGCGGGGGGTACAGATACGCAGTATTTT. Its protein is CASSLWRAGGTDTQYF.

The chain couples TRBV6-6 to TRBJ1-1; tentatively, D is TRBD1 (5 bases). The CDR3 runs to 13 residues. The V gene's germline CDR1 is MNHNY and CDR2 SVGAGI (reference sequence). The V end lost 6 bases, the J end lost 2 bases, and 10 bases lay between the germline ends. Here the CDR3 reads CASSRQTNTEAFF. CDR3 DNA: TGTGCCAGCAGCCGACAGACTAACACTGAAGCTTTCTTT.